The 14 T cell receptor beta chains below come from one sample, sequenced in a study of tumour-infiltrating T cells in Burkitt lymphoma. Sequenced by immunoSEQ multiplex PCR; TCRdb stores in-frame clones only, minus some. The sample has roughly 250 clones, more than 99% seen once. The sample consisted of tumor tissue. These receptor sequences come from a human donor with Burkitt lymphoma.

The chain carries TRBV10-2 and TRBJ2-7, with TRBD1 as a possible D gene (6 bases). The CDR3 spans 12 residues. V was shortened by 8 bases and J by 4 bases, with 12 bases between the two germline ends. The germline CDR1 and CDR2 sequences are WSHSY and SAAADI. The CDR3: CASSRGGYEQYF. The CDR3, as DNA: TGCGCCAGCTCTCGAGGGGGATACGAGCAGTACTTC.

The V call is TRBV10-3, the J call TRBJ2-3; tentative D call: TRBD1 (5 bases). The CDR3 has 13 amino acids. V was shortened by 0 bases and J by 8 bases, with 9 bases between the two germline ends. Looked up from germline, CDR1 is ENHRY and CDR2 is SYGVKD. The CDR3 region has the DNA TGTGCCATCAGTGAGTCGGCGCAGGGTACGCAGTATTTT. Amino acids: CAISESAQGTQYF.

The V gene is TRBV6-5, the J gene TRBJ1-1; D unresolved. This CDR3 is built from 15 residues. The V gene lost 6 bases and the J gene lost 4 bases, with 18 bases spanning the gap. The germline CDR1 and CDR2 sequences are MNHEY and SVGAGI. In nucleotides, the CDR3 is TGTGCCAGCAGGCCACATTTAGGGTTGGGCACTGAAGCTTTCTTT. Translating it yields CASRPHLGLGTEAFF.

CDR3 in DNA: TGCAGCGTTTCCACTAGCACTCTTAGTGATACGCAGTATTTT. It yields the protein CSVSTSTLSDTQYF. The chain carries TRBV29-1 and TRBJ2-3; D is perhaps TRBD2 (6 bases). Germline lookup yields CDR1 SQVTM and CDR2 ANQGSEA. The V and J ends lost 5 bases and 6 bases respectively, with 18 bases between them. CDR3 length: 14 residues.

The chain uses TRBV6-5 and TRBJ2-4, with D uncertain. V was shortened by 8 bases and J by 3 bases, with 14 bases between the two germline ends. Germline CDR1 reads MNHEY; CDR2 reads SVGAGI. The CDR3 totals 14 residues. CDR3 coding DNA: TGTGCCAGCGCGAACGATCGGGTCAAAAACATTCAGTACTTC. Protein: CASANDRVKNIQYF.

The V gene is TRBV5-1, the J gene TRBJ1-1, with D hard to call. Trimming stripped 3 bases from V and 3 bases from J, with 3 bases between. The CDR3 loop spans 11 amino acids. Germline CDR1 is SGHRS and CDR2 is YFSETQ. The CDR3: CASSSDTEAFF. The CDR3 DNA sequence: TGCGCCAGCAGCTCGGACACTGAAGCTTTCTTT.

This chain links TRBV5-1 with TRBJ1-4; D possibly corresponds to TRBD1 (5 bases). The CDR3 runs 20 residues. Trimming stripped 4 bases from V and 10 bases from J, with 35 bases between. Germline V gives CDR1 SGHRS, CDR2 YFSETQ. The CDR3 DNA is TGCGCCAGCAGCCTGACCCTGCGGCCGCGAGGACAAGGCGTACCTTCAAAACTGTTTTTT. Translated, it gives CASSLTLRPRGQGVPSKLFF.

The CDR3, as DNA: TGTGCCAGCAGCGTAGCTTACGGGGGCGGCGATGGCTACACCTTC. Translation gives CASSVAYGGGDGYTF. The chain is built from TRBV9 and TRBJ1-2, with a weak D call TRBD1 (6 bases). This CDR3 is built from 15 residues. Germline CDR1 reads SGDLS; CDR2 reads YYNGEE. Trimming took off 0 bases at V and 6 bases at J, with 15 bases between the two ends.

This sequence joins TRBV4-3 and TRBJ2-3; D possibly uses TRBD1 or TRBD2 (5 bases each). V lost 0 bases, J lost 7 bases, and 17 bases lay in between. The CDR3 has 16 residues. In germline, CDR1 is LGHNA, CDR2 YSLEER. CDR3 sequence (DNA): TGCGCCAGCAGCCAAGATCGGGGCAGCCCTTCTTATACGCAGTATTTT. Its translation is CASSQDRGSPSYTQYF.

The chain combines TRBV29-1 with TRBJ1-3, with TRBD1 as a possible D gene (5 bases). The CDR3 length is 16 residues. Trimming stripped 4 bases from V and 2 bases from J, with 18 bases between. Germline V gene sequence: CDR1 SQVTM, CDR2 ANQGSEA. CDR3 DNA sequence: TGCAGCGTTGTCGGGGGAAAAAAAGAAACTGGAAACACCATATATTTT. It specifies CSVVGGKKETGNTIYF.

The J gene is TRBJ1-6, the V gene TRBV4-1, with TRBD1 identical over 7 bases. V lost 4 bases, J lost 6 bases, and 15 bases stayed unmatched. The CDR3 length is 18 residues. Germline lookup yields CDR1 MGHRA and CDR2 YSYEKL. CDR3: CASSRLPGGYAGNSPLHF. DNA of the CDR3: TGCGCCAGCAGCCGCCTCCCAGGGGGGTACGCCGGTAATTCACCCCTCCACTTT.

The rearrangement joins TRBV5-6 to TRBJ2-3; D is unclear. Germline-derived CDR1 and CDR2 are SGHDT and YYEEEE. CDR3 size: 13 residues. V shed 1 base and J shed 0 bases, with 3 bases lying between them. The CDR3 protein is CASSLPSTDTQYF. CDR3 nucleotides: TGTGCCAGCAGCTTGCCCAGCACAGATACGCAGTATTTT.

About this clone itself: Germline and junction disagree at one end, which may indicate a read error. This chain links TRBV30 with TRBJ2-7; 7 bases are shared with TRBD2. Per germline, CDR1 GTSNPN and CDR2 SVGIG (reference sequence). The CDR3 length is 12 residues. CDR3 protein: CTWGGKVDEQYF. The CDR3 nucleotides read TGTACCTGGGGGGGAAAGGTGGACGAGCAGTACTTC.

The chain recombines TRBV15 with TRBJ2-1; TRBD1 matches at 10 bases. The CDR3 contains 15 residues. Germline V gene data show CDR1 as LNHNV and CDR2 as YYDKDF (reference sequence). The V gene end was trimmed by 1 base and the J gene end by 5 bases; junction bases not matched to a gene: 2. The CDR3 nucleotides read TGTGCCACCAGCAGAGGGACAGGGGGGAACAATGAGCAGTTCTTC. It specifies CATSRGTGGNNEQFF.